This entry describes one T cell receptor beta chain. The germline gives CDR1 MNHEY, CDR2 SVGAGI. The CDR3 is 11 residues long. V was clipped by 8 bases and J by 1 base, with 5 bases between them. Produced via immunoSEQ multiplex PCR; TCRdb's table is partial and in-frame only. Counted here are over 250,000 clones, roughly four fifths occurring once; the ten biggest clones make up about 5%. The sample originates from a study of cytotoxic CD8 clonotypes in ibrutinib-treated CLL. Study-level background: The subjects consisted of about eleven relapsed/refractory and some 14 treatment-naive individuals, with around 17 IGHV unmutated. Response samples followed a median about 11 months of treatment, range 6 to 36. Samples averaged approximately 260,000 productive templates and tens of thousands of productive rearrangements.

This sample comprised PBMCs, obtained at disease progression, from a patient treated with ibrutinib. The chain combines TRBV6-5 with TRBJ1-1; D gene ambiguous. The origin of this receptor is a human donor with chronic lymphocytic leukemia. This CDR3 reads CASSANTEAFF. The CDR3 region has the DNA TGTGCCAGCTCAGCGAACACTGAAGCTTTCTTT.